This is a list of T cell receptor beta chains from one sample in a study of T cell changes during pregnancy in multiple sclerosis. TCRdb keeps only in-frame clones here, not all; method: immunoSEQ multiplex PCR. The table has 60,000 to 65,000 clones, 80% to 95% seen once. Source: peripheral blood, taken in the second trimester of pregnancy. The receptor set was obtained from a female donor in good health, enrolled as a control in a pregnancy study. Both conserved end residues are part of each CDR3. The D gene is left open where the match is weak. Expanded clones get a size class; other rows say once, few or many, or leave the size out.

d_call	clone_size	v_call	j_call	cdr3_nt	cdr3_aa
TRBD2	.	TRBV5-6	TRBJ2-7	TGTGCCAGCAGCGCGGGACTAGTTCTCGAGCAGTACTTC	CASSAGLVLEQYF
.	.	TRBV6-6	TRBJ2-7	TGTGCCAGCAGTAGCGACGGGTGGTTTCAGTACTTC	CASSSDGWFQYF
.	.	TRBV28	TRBJ2-4	TGTGCCAGCAGTTTGGGAGGAAACATTCAGTACTTC	CASSLGGNIQYF
.	.	TRBV11-2	TRBJ2-1	TGTGCCAGCAGCTTAGGGGGCGCCTACAATGAGCAGTTCTTC	CASSLGGAYNEQFF
TRBD1	.	TRBV7-9	TRBJ1-4	TGTGCCAGCAGCGCCGGACAGGGGGGAGAAAAACTGTTTTTT	CASSAGQGGEKLFF
TRBD1	.	TRBV30	TRBJ2-7	TGTGCCTGGGGACAGGGGGTCTACGAGCAGTACTTC	CAWGQGVYEQYF
.	once	TRBV25-1	TRBJ1-4	TGTGCCAGCAGTCCTGGGCTGGGCATCTCTAATGAAAAACTGTTTTTT	CASSPGLGISNEKLFF
TRBD2	.	TRBV20-1	TRBJ2-7	TGCAGTGCTCATCTAGCGGGGAAGCAGTACTTC	CSAHLAGKQYF
TRBD1	.	TRBV5-8	TRBJ1-2	TGTGCCAGCAGCTTACAGGGACAGGGCCACTATGGCTACACCTTC	CASSLQGQGHYGYTF
.	.	TRBV6-5	TRBJ1-2	TGTGCCAGCAGGCCCACAGGAGGGGGCTACACCTTC	CASRPTGGGYTF
TRBD2	.	TRBV5-1	TRBJ2-7	TGCGCCAGCAGCTTAGGCGGGAGTTCCTACGAGCAGTACTTC	CASSLGGSSYEQYF